This T cell receptor (beta chain) was recovered during a study of blood T cell repertoires in COVID-19. V shed 10 bases, J shed 2 bases, and the junction held 7 bases outside the gene matches. The germline CDR1 and CDR2 sequences are MGHRA and YSYEKL. The CDR3 is 14 residues long. The protocol was immunoSEQ multiplex PCR, while the TCRdb copy is restricted to in-frame clones and leaves out a portion. In the table there are under 150,000 clones, about 88% of which are singletons. The specimen sequenced was peripheral blood. The receptor's source is a woman between 70 and 85 years old who had recovered from COVID-19. The rearrangement joins TRBV4-1 to TRBJ2-5; 10 nucleotides align to TRBD2. The CDR3 loop reads CAMPLAGIQETQYF. CDR3 coding DNA: TGCGCCATGCCACTAGCGGGGATACAAGAGACCCAGTACTTC.